Listed here are 23 T cell receptor beta chains from one sample, sequenced in a study of shared clonotypes between healthy human individuals. Sequencing was performed with immunoSEQ multiplex PCR; in TCRdb, only in-frame clones are kept and a portion is missing. The sample holds 780,000 or so clones, approximately 72% seen once. The sample comprised memory CD4+ T cells sorted from blood. The subset was: CD45RA-negative fraction. These receptors all stem from a woman aged 30 to 39 in good health.

This sequence joins TRBV5-1 and TRBJ2-1; D is unclear. Trimming removed 1 base from V and 0 bases from J, with 11 bases in between. There are 16 residues in the CDR3. Germline CDR1 SGHRS, CDR2 YFSETQ. CDR3 loop: CASSLTFESSYNEQFF. The CDR3 nucleotides are TGCGCCAGCAGCTTGACCTTCGAAAGCTCCTACAATGAGCAGTTCTTC. Full variable domain (outside the CDR3, taken from reference TRBV5-1 and TRBJ2-1): KAGVTQTPRYLIKTRGQQVTLSCSPISGHRSVSWYQQTPGQGLQFLFEYFSETQRNKGNFPGRFSGRQFSNSRSEMNVSTLELGDSALYLCASSLTFESSYNEQFFGPGTRLTVL.

The chain joins TRBV28 to TRBJ1-4; weak D call: TRBD1 (5 bases). The germline gives CDR1 MDHEN, CDR2 SYDVKM. V lost 7 bases and J lost 6, with 12 bases in between. The CDR3 has 13 amino acids. CDR3 nucleotides: TGTGCCAGCATAGGGGCACTTGATGAAAAACTGTTTTTT. Translated: CASIGALDEKLFF.

This chain connects TRBV25-1 to TRBJ1-1; maybe TRBD1 (5 bases). Germline V lookup: CDR1 MGHDK, CDR2 SYGVNS. The CDR3 covers 15 residues. V was cut by 6 bases and J by 5 bases, with 19 bases left in between. Here the CDR3 reads CASRGGVALKTEAFF. The CDR3 region has the DNA TGTGCCAGCAGGGGGGGGGTGGCTTTAAAGACTGAAGCTTTCTTT.

This clone was counted a few times. The chain joins TRBV5-1 to TRBJ1-4; D possibly corresponds to TRBD1 (6 bases). V shed 1 base and J shed 7 bases, with 20 bases lying between them. Germline assignment: CDR1 SGHRS and CDR2 YFSETQ. This CDR3 region has 17 residues. The CDR3 is CASSLRAGGNVGEKLFF. The CDR3 DNA reads as TGCGCCAGCAGCTTGAGGGCGGGGGGCAATGTAGGTGAAAAACTGTTTTTT.

Only a few counts were recorded for this clone. This sequence joins TRBV14 and TRBJ2-7; D call uncertain. Trimming shortened V by 3 bases and J by 3 bases, and 9 bases separated the two germline ends. This CDR3 has 13 amino acids. Per the germline V gene, CDR1 is SGHDN and CDR2 is FVKESK. CDR3 amino acids: CASSQVNHYEQYF. The CDR3 nucleotides are TGTGCCAGCAGCCAGGTTAATCACTACGAGCAGTACTTC.

V and J are TRBV29-1 and TRBJ1-1; D may be TRBD1 (6 bases). V lost 7 bases and J 4 bases, leaving 19 bases between the germline ends. Germline loops: CDR1 SQVTM, CDR2 ANQGSEA. The CDR3 has 14 amino acids. As DNA, the CDR3 is TGCAGCGCCTTGAGGGGGGGTGTTAGCACTGAAGCTTTCTTT. Residues: CSALRGGVSTEAFF.

This chain joins TRBV7-9 and TRBJ2-7, with 7 bases that match TRBD2. Looked up from germline, CDR1 is SEHNR and CDR2 is FQNEAQ (reference sequence). This CDR3 contains 12 residues. Trimming cost V 6 bases and J 6 bases; bases outside gene matches: 5. This CDR3 is CASSPWGGEQYF. Here the CDR3 DNA reads TGTGCCAGCAGTCCCTGGGGGGGCGAGCAGTACTTC.

This clone was detected only once. The chain couples TRBV11-3 to TRBJ2-1, with D hard to call. This CDR3 comprises 13 residues. The V gene's germline CDR1 is SGHNT and CDR2 YENEEA. With 2 bases removed from V and 0 bases from J, the gap between germline ends came to 2 bases. The CDR3 sequence is CASSLNSYNEQFF. CDR3 DNA sequence: TGTGCCAGCAGCTTAAACTCCTACAATGAGCAGTTCTTC.

This clone was detected once. V and J are TRBV20-1 and TRBJ1-6; the D gene is possibly TRBD1 (5 bases). Trimming cost V 6 bases and J 16 bases, with 16 bases left between them. CDR3 length: 11 amino acids. Per germline, CDR1 DFQATT and CDR2 SNEGSKA (reference sequence). CDR3 coding DNA: TGCAGTGCCCAGAGCGGGGCCTCTCTCCACTTT. It is translated as CSAQSGASLHF.

This clone appeared once. This CDR3 reads CASSFMGPSEQYF. The CDR3, as DNA: TGTGCCAGCAGCTTTATGGGCCCAAGCGAGCAGTACTTC. V and J are TRBV7-2 and TRBJ2-7; no definite D call. V gave up 3 bases and J gave up 6 bases, with 12 bases separating them. In germline, CDR1 is SGHTA, CDR2 FQGNSA. CDR3 length: 13 residues.

V gene TRBV7-9 combines with J gene TRBJ2-7; D is uncertain. Germline V gives CDR1 SEHNR, CDR2 FQNEAQ (reference sequence). V lost 5 bases to trimming and J lost 1 base, with 21 bases between them. The CDR3 is made up of 17 amino acids. CDR3 DNA sequence: TGTGCCAGCAGCCCGGACCCGGCCCACAAACCTTCCTACGAGCAGTACTTC. It translates to CASSPDPAHKPSYEQYF.

The chain has TRBV6-6 and TRBJ2-7, with D perhaps matching TRBD1 or TRBD2 (5 bases each). CDR1 MNHNY and CDR2 SVGAGI come from the germline V gene (reference sequence). V shed 5 bases and J shed 9 bases, with 20 bases lying between them. CDR3 length: 14 amino acids. The DNA for the CDR3 is TGTGCCAGCAGTCGGGACGGCCGAGAGAGTGGGCAGTACTTC. Its protein product is CASSRDGRESGQYF.

The chain joins TRBV19 to TRBJ2-4; D possibly uses TRBD1 or TRBD2 (5 bases each). Germline CDR1 reads LNHDA; CDR2 reads SQIVND (reference sequence). The CDR3 sequence is 15 residues long. V was pared by 3 bases and J by 3 bases, with 12 bases between. CDR3 bases: TGTGCCAGTAGTATTAAGGGACGGGGCAAAAACATTCAGTACTTC. Translated: CASSIKGRGKNIQYF.

The V and J genes are TRBV6-1 and TRBJ1-2, with D perhaps matching TRBD1 (6 bases). CDR1 is MNHNS, CDR2 SASEGT, per germline. Trimming stripped 0 bases from V and 6 bases from J, with 11 bases between. The CDR3 has 14 residues. The CDR3 DNA is TGTGCCAGCAGTGAAGCGGCTACAGGGAATGGCTACACCTTC. Translated, it gives CASSEAATGNGYTF.

The rearrangement links TRBV28 to TRBJ1-5; no clear D gene. CDR3 length: 12 residues. In germline, CDR1 is MDHEN, CDR2 SYDVKM. Trimming stripped 5 bases from V and 4 bases from J, with 6 bases between. CDR3 sequence reads: CASSKPNQPQHF. CDR3 nucleotides: TGTGCCAGCAGTAAGCCTAATCAGCCCCAGCATTTT. The full variable domain, its missing parts supplied by reference TRBV28 and TRBJ1-5, is DVKVTQSSRYLVKRTGEKVFLECVQDMDHENMFWYRQDPGLGLRLIYFSYDVKMKEKGDIPEGYSVSREKKERFSLILESASTNQTSMYLCASSKPNQPQHFGDGTRLSIL.

This chain joins TRBV7-9 and TRBJ1-5; 7 bases are a match to TRBD1. The CDR3 is made up of 15 amino acids. The V gene's germline CDR1 is SEHNR and CDR2 FQNEAQ (reference sequence). V lost 5 bases to trimming and J lost 0 bases; unmatched junction nucleotides: 4. CDR3 region: CASSGGQFSNQPQHF. The DNA for the CDR3 is TGTGCCAGCAGCGGGGGACAGTTTAGCAATCAGCCCCAGCATTTT.

This chain joins TRBV19 and TRBJ2-1, with 9 bases fitting TRBD2. The germline CDR1 and CDR2 sequences are LNHDA and SQIVND (reference sequence). Germline trimming cut 3 bases from V and 3 bases from J; bases unmatched to any gene: 6. The CDR3 sequence is 16 residues long. The CDR3 DNA is TGTGCCAGTAGTATTGGAGTGACTAGCGGCTACAATGAGCAGTTCTTC. It yields the protein CASSIGVTSGYNEQFF.

This chain connects TRBV15 to TRBJ2-5; 11 bases map to TRBD2. Germline V CDR1 and CDR2: LNHNV, YYDKDF (reference sequence). There are 17 residues in the CDR3. V shed 1 base and J 0 bases; nucleotides not matched to a gene: 4. The CDR3 reads CATSRGPGLADQETQYF. The CDR3 region has the DNA TGTGCCACCAGCAGAGGGCCGGGACTAGCGGACCAAGAGACCCAGTACTTC.

The rearrangement joins TRBV28 to TRBJ1-4; 7 positions agree with TRBD1. This CDR3 contains 13 residues. Germline lookup yields CDR1 MDHEN and CDR2 SYDVKM. The trim removed 7 bases at V and 6 bases at J, leaving 5 bases unmatched. CDR3 in DNA: TGTGCCAGCACCGGGACAGTCTATGAAAAACTGTTTTTT. Translation: CASTGTVYEKLFF.

This clone was detected many times. This chain connects TRBV2 to TRBJ2-3; D ambiguous. V lost 6 bases, J lost 0 bases, and 10 bases lay in between. CDR3 size: 14 residues. Germline loops: CDR1 SNHLY, CDR2 FYNNEI. Here the CDR3 reads CASRDGTSTDTQYF. Here the CDR3 DNA reads TGTGCCAGCAGGGACGGCACTAGCACAGATACGCAGTATTTT.

This clone was seen ten or more times. The chain uses TRBV5-5 and TRBJ2-3, with D unresolved. Germline CDR1 is SGHKS and CDR2 is YYEKEE (reference sequence). The V end lost 4 bases, the J end lost 6 bases, and 15 bases lay between the germline ends. This CDR3 comprises 14 residues. In DNA, the CDR3 is TGTGCCAGCAGCCCCGGCCAGACTCGGGATACGCAGTATTTT. This sequence encodes CASSPGQTRDTQYF.

In its sample, this clone was seen once. The chain has TRBV7-2 and TRBJ1-4, with 7 positions matching TRBD1. The CDR3 runs 17 residues. Trimming took 8 bases from V and 0 from J; bases not matched to a gene: 12. Germline lookup yields CDR1 SGHTA and CDR2 FQGNSA. CDR3 coding DNA: TGTGCCAGCTCCGGGACAGTGGGGCCTACAACTAATGAAAAACTGTTTTTT. This encodes CASSGTVGPTTNEKLFF.

The CDR3: CASSYGQDTDTQYF. The DNA for the CDR3 is TGTGCCAGCAGTTACGGGCAAGACACAGATACGCAGTATTTT. The chain is built from TRBV6-6 and TRBJ2-3; D is ambiguous. The V end was cut by 2 bases, the J end by 2 bases, with 8 bases between. Germline assignment: CDR1 MNHNY and CDR2 SVGAGI (reference sequence). CDR3 size: 14 residues.